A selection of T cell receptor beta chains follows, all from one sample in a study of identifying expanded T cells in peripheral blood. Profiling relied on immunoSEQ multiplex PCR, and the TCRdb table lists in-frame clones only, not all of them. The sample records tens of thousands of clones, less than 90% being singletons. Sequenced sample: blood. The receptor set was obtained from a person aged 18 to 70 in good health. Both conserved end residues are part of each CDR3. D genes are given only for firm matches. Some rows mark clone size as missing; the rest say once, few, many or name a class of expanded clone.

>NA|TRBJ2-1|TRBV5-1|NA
TGCGCCAGCAGCTTGAAGGGTTCAGAGCAGTTCTTC
CASSLKGSEQFF
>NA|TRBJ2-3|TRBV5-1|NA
TGCGCCAGCAGCTTGGTTACAAGCACAGATACGCAGTATTTT
CASSLVTSTDTQYF
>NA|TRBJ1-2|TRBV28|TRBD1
TGTGCCAGCAGTTTATCCCCCCGGGCAGGGGGCGGGGGAGGCTACACCTTC
CASSLSPRAGGGGGYTF
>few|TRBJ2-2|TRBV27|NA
TGTGCCAGCAAGGCTCGCCCTAACCCCACCGGGGAGCTGTTTTTT
CASKARPNPTGELFF
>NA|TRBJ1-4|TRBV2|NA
TGTGCCAGCAGTTTTTCATCACCGGGACCCGTGGAAAAACTGTTTTTT
CASSFSSPGPVEKLFF
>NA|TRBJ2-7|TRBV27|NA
TGTGCCAGCAGTCAACAGGGTTATGGGCCTTACGAGCAGTACTTC
CASSQQGYGPYEQYF
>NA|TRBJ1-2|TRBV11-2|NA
TGTGCCAGCAGCCAAGACGAGACAGGCTTCGGCTACACCTTC
CASSQDETGFGYTF
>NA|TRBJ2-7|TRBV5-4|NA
TGTGCCAGCAGCTCCGCGGACGGCTACGAGCAGTACTTC
CASSSADGYEQYF
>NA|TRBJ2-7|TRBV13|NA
TGTGCCAGCAGCTTTGGCGGGAACTCCGAGCAGTACTTC
CASSFGGNSEQYF
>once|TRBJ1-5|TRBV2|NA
TGTGCCAGCAGTCGGGACTCCTCAGGGGGCAATCAGCCCCAGCATTTT
CASSRDSSGGNQPQHF
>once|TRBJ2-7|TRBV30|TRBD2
TGTGCCTGGAGTGCCACCGGGACTAGCGGGGGCGAGCAGTACTTC
CAWSATGTSGGEQYF
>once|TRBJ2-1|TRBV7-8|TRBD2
TGTGCCACGCGGTGGGGAACTAGCGGATCCTACAATGAGCAGTTCTTC
CATRWGTSGSYNEQFF
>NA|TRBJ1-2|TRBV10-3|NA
TGTGCCATCACTTGGGACATCTCTTCTTATGGCTACACCTTC
CAITWDISSYGYTF
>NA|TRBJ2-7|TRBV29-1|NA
TGCAGCGTTGATGGGGGCGACTACGAGCAGTACTTC
CSVDGGDYEQYF
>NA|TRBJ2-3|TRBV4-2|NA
TGTGCCAGCAGCCAAGAGGACTACCGGGAAGATACGCAGTATTTT
CASSQEDYREDTQYF
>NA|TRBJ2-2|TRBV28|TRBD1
TGTGCCAGCAGTTCCGACAGGGTAGGGACCACCGGGGAGCTGTTTTTT
CASSSDRVGTTGELFF
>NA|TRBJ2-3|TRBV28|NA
TGTGCCAGCAACTCCCCAGGTGAAGGAACAGATACGCAGTATTTT
CASNSPGEGTDTQYF
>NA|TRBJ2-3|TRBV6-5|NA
TGTGCCAGCAGTTCACCAGTACAGGCAGATACGCAGTATTTT
CASSSPVQADTQYF
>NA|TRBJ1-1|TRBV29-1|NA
TGCAGCGCCCGCGACAGGAGTGATCCGAACACTGAAGCTTTCTTT
CSARDRSDPNTEAFF
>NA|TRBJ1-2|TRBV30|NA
TGTGCCACAGAAGGAGGACAGTTGACGCGTGGCTACACCTTC
CATEGGQLTRGYTF
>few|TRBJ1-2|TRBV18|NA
TGTGCCAGCTCACCGGACGTAGGGATCTATGGCTACACCTTC
CASSPDVGIYGYTF
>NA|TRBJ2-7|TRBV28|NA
TGTGCCAGCACAAGGGACGACTACGAGCAGTACTTC
CASTRDDYEQYF
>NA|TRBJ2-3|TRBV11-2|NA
TGTGCCAGCAGCTCCCTTAGGATCACTGCTAGCACAGATACGCAGTATTTT
CASSSLRITASTDTQYF
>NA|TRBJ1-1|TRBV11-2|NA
TGTGCCAGCAGCAAGTTCGGCACTGAAGCTTTCTTT
CASSKFGTEAFF
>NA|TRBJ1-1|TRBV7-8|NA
TGTGCCAGCAGCTCCCCTAACGGGGGAAGGGCTGAAGCTTTCTTT
CASSSPNGGRAEAFF
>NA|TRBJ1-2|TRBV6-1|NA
TGTGCCAGCAGTGAGGGGGGAGGCTATGGCTACACCTTC
CASSEGGGYGYTF
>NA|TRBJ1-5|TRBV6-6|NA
TGTGCCAGCAGTTACACATTTAGGGGTAATCAGCCCCAGCATTTT
CASSYTFRGNQPQHF
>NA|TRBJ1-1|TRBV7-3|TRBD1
TGTGCCAGCAGCTTAACGGGGCAGGGGGCGAGTGCGTATGTCGGTAACACTGAAGCTTTCTTT
CASSLTGQGASAYVGNTEAFF
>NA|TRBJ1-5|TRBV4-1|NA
TGCGCCAGCAGCCAAGATTCAGGGGATGGCAATCAGCCCCAGCATTTT
CASSQDSGDGNQPQHF